Following are 10 T cell receptor beta chains from one sample sequenced in a study of blood T cell repertoires in COVID-19. The table came from immunoSEQ multiplex PCR; TCRdb's copy has only in-frame clones and leaves some out. The sample yields 85,000 to 120,000 clones, around 90% seen once. Sequenced material: peripheral blood. These receptor sequences come from a man over 45 with active or convalescent COVID-19.

The chain recombines TRBV4-2 with TRBJ1-4; TRBD1 matches 10 bases. Germline CDR1 is LGHNA and CDR2 is YNFKEQ. The ends lost 4 bases at V and 8 bases at J; junction bases unmatched: 10. This CDR3 is built from 16 residues. For the CDR3, the DNA is TGTGCCAGCAGCCGCAAACCCGGGACAGGGGACGAAAAACTGTTTTTT. Protein sequence: CASSRKPGTGDEKLFF.

CDR3 in amino acids: CASSLWGLGRETQYF. DNA for the CDR3: TGTGCCAGCAGTTTGTGGGGCCTTGGGAGGGAGACCCAGTACTTC. The rearrangement links TRBV27 to TRBJ2-5, with D possibly being TRBD2 (6 bases). The CDR3 is 15 residues long. Trimming left V 3 bases short and J 5 bases short, with 16 bases between. The V gene's germline CDR1 is MNHEY and CDR2 SMNVEV (reference sequence).

The chain employs TRBV23-1 and TRBJ1-4, with 7 bases matching TRBD1. TRBV23-1 is sorted into the ORF group, with uncertain function. J was trimmed by 3 bases and V by 3 bases; bases with no gene match: 4. The length of the CDR3 is 15 residues. CDR3 amino acids: CASSHLQGSNEKLFF. CDR3 DNA: TGCGCCAGCAGTCACCTACAGGGGTCTAATGAAAAACTGTTTTTT.

This clone was recorded once. The chain joins TRBV3-1 (or the pseudogene TRBV3-2) to TRBJ1-3; D gene unclear. The CDR3 is made up of 15 amino acids. With 1 base removed from V and 2 bases from J, the gap between germline ends came to 9 bases. The V gene's germline CDR1 is LGHDT and CDR2 YNNKEL (reference sequence). CDR3 in amino acids: CASSQVSGTGNTIYF. CDR3 in DNA: TGTGCCAGCAGCCAAGTTTCAGGAACTGGAAACACCATATATTTT.

This rearrangement joins TRBV7-9 to TRBJ2-1, with 16 bases that match TRBD2. From germline, CDR1 is SEHNR and CDR2 FQNEAQ (reference sequence). The V and J ends lost 0 bases and 6 bases, in that order; junction bases with no gene match: 8. The CDR3 has 19 amino acids. CDR3: CASSLALWGLAGGPNEQFF. The CDR3 DNA reads as TGTGCCAGCAGCTTAGCGCTGTGGGGACTAGCGGGGGGGCCCAATGAGCAGTTCTTC. The variable domain in full, with the rest retrieved from reference TRBV7-9 and TRBJ2-1, is DTGVSQNPRHKITKRGQNVTFRCDPISEHNRLYWYRQTLGQGPEFLTYFQNEAQLEKSRLLSDRFSAERPKGSFSTLEIQRTEQGDSAMYLCASSLALWGLAGGPNEQFFGPGTRLTVL.

V gene TRBV18 combines with J gene TRBJ1-1; 7 positions match TRBD1. With 3 bases clipped from V and 7 bases from J, the junction kept 5 bases outside the gene matches. This CDR3 contains 13 residues. Germline V gives CDR1 KGHSH, CDR2 LQKENI. CDR3 nucleotide sequence: TGTGCCAGCTCACCCCGCGGGGACAGTGAAGCTTTCTTT. Protein sequence: CASSPRGDSEAFF.

This chain links TRBV7-9 with TRBJ2-5; 7 bases agree with TRBD2. The CDR3 is made up of 14 amino acids. J was trimmed by 2 bases and V by 0 bases; bases with no gene match: 0. Germline V CDR1 and CDR2: SEHNR, FQNEAQ (reference sequence). This CDR3 reads CASSLAGGQETQYF. The CDR3 nucleotides read TGTGCCAGCAGCTTAGCGGGGGGGCAAGAGACCCAGTACTTC.

This clone was found once. The V call is TRBV28, the J call TRBJ2-7, with 8 bases identical to TRBD1. The V and J ends lost 6 bases and 5 bases, in that order; junction bases with no gene match: 3. The CDR3 is 12 residues long. Per germline, CDR1 MDHEN and CDR2 SYDVKM. CDR3 DNA sequence: TGTGCCAGCAGCTCAGGGGGCAACGAGCAGTACGTC. It translates to CASSSGGNEQYV.

The J gene is TRBJ2-7, the V gene TRBV11-2; D uncertain. The V and J ends lost 4 bases and 2 bases respectively, with 6 bases between them. This CDR3 contains 12 residues. Germline-derived CDR1 and CDR2 are SGHAT and FQNNGV. The CDR3 DNA reads TGTGCCAGCAGCTCCCTCCCCTACGAGCAGTACGTC. This sequence encodes CASSSLPYEQYV.

V gene TRBV28 combines with J gene TRBJ1-5; D gene uncertain. The CDR3 extends over 14 amino acids. The germline V and J ends were trimmed by 2 bases and 1 base, with 6 bases remaining between them. From germline, CDR1 is MDHEN and CDR2 SYDVKM. The CDR3 spells CASSLPLSNQPQHF. CDR3 coding DNA: TGTGCCAGCAGTTTACCCCTAAGCAATCAGCCCCAGCATTTT.